These 25 T cell receptor beta chains share one sample of origin, sequenced in a study of human T cells and chemical hapten exposure. Time point meaning: patch test 1, 2 weeks after DPC sensitization. This sample's treatment: therapeutic diphenylcyclopropenone sensitization with weekly scalp DPC. From the RACE reads, TCRdb called clonotypes with MiXCR, one entry per CDR3 protein. The data contain roughly 86,000 distinct CDR3 sequences, about 11% of them singletons. The sample consisted of whole blood, taken in connection with sensitization to the hapten diphenylcyclopropenone (DPC). These receptors were obtained from a man between 35 and 55 years old with alopecia areata. Some clones in this sample may be carry-over from other donors' samples.

The chain is built from TRBV29-1 and TRBJ2-1; D remains ambiguous. The CDR3 has 13 residues. Germline CDR1 and CDR2: SQVTM and ANQGSEA. V was pared by 1 base and J by 5 bases, with 9 bases between. The CDR3 coding sequence is TGCAGCGTTGAAGTTCGGGCAGACAATGAGCAGTTCTTC. It yields the protein CSVEVRADNEQFF.

This sequence joins TRBV20-1 and TRBJ2-5; the D gene is possibly TRBD1 (6 bases). Trimming left V 5 bases short and J 6 bases short, with 22 bases between. From germline, CDR1 is DFQATT and CDR2 SNEGSKA (reference sequence). CDR3 length: 15 amino acids. For the CDR3, the DNA is TGCAGTGCTGGTCAGGGACAACAGGTCCGAAAGACCCAGTACTTC. It codes for CSAGQGQQVRKTQYF.

The chain joins TRBV30 to TRBJ1-2; D unclear. V was trimmed by 0 bases and J by 4 bases, leaving 6 bases between them. Per the germline V gene, CDR1 is GTSNPN and CDR2 is SVGIG (reference sequence). The CDR3 sequence is 12 residues long. Here the CDR3 DNA reads TGTGCCTGGAGTGTCTCAGGCTATGGCTACACCTTC. Its protein product is CAWSVSGYGYTF.

This rearrangement joins TRBV28 to TRBJ1-1, with 10 bases identical to TRBD1. Germline V gene data show CDR1 as MDHEN and CDR2 as SYDVKM. With V trimmed by 4 bases and J by 3 bases, 2 bases remained unmatched. The CDR3 sequence is 14 residues long. The CDR3 DNA reads as TGTGCCAGCAGTTCAGGACAGGGGGACACTGAAGCTTTCTTT. Its translation is CASSSGQGDTEAFF.

This clonotype was recorded a few times. The chain recombines TRBV18 with TRBJ2-7; 7 bases are shared with TRBD1. The CDR3 loop spans 13 amino acids. V was pared by 4 bases and J by 2 bases, with 2 bases of the junction left unmatched. From germline, CDR1 is KGHSH and CDR2 LQKENI. The CDR3 bases are TGTGCCAGCTCACGCGGACAGGCCTACGAGCAGTACGTC. Protein sequence: CASSRGQAYEQYV.

This clonotype was recorded a few times. V gene TRBV13 combines with J gene TRBJ2-5, with 10 bases that match TRBD2. Germline assignment: CDR1 PRHDT and CDR2 FYEKMQ (reference sequence). With V trimmed by 5 bases and J by 5 bases, 8 bases remained unmatched. The CDR3 has 15 amino acids. CDR3 bases: TGTGCCAGCAGCCAAGGACTAGCGGATGGGGAGACCCAGTACTTC. It translates to CASSQGLADGETQYF.

The rearrangement links TRBV29-1 to TRBJ2-1, with 9 bases that match TRBD1. Germline CDR1 reads SQVTM; CDR2 reads ANQGSEA. CDR3 length: 14 residues. With 4 bases clipped from V and 3 bases from J, the junction kept 4 bases outside the gene matches. CDR3 coding DNA: TGCAGCGTTGGCACAGGGGGCGGCTACAATGAGCAGTTCTTC. This encodes CSVGTGGGYNEQFF.

J is TRBJ2-1 and V is TRBV5-1, with TRBD2 matching 12 bases. The CDR3 sequence is 17 residues long. V shed 4 bases, J shed 7 bases, and the junction held 12 bases outside the gene matches. Germline values: CDR1 SGHRS, CDR2 YFSETQ. The CDR3 protein is CASSPEGLAGPLNEQFF. The CDR3 DNA is TGCGCCAGCAGCCCGGAGGGACTAGCGGGCCCCCTTAATGAGCAGTTCTTC.

CDR3 coding DNA: TGTGCCAGCAGCCAAGACACTAGCGGGAGGCAGATTAGCACAGATACGCAGTATTTT. It specifies CASSQDTSGRQISTDTQYF. V usage is TRBV3-1 and J usage is TRBJ2-3; 12 positions match TRBD2. J gave up 0 bases and V 0 bases, and 7 bases lay outside the gene matches. Germline CDR1 is LGHDT and CDR2 is YNNKEL (reference sequence). The CDR3 totals 19 residues.

Ten or more counts support this clonotype. V is TRBV7-9 and J is TRBJ1-1; D is unclear. CDR3 size: 12 residues. Trimming took 4 bases from V and 8 from J, leaving 11 bases between them. In germline, CDR1 is SEHNR, CDR2 FQNEAQ (reference sequence). The CDR3 coding sequence is TGTGCCAGCAGCTCCTCGACGGGGGAAGCTTTCTTT. This encodes CASSSSTGEAFF.

The sample holds many counts of this clonotype. V is TRBV19 and J is TRBJ2-3; 10 bases are a match to TRBD2. The CDR3 consists of 15 residues. V lost 6 bases to trimming and J lost 1 base; unmatched junction nucleotides: 4. Germline V lookup: CDR1 LNHDA, CDR2 SQIVND (reference sequence). Here the CDR3 reads CASSRTSGGTDTQYF. The DNA for the CDR3 is TGTGCCAGTAGCAGGACTAGCGGAGGCACAGATACGCAGTATTTT.

In this sample, this clonotype turned up many times. This chain's CDR3 is CASSETSGRGETQYF. As DNA, the CDR3 is TGTGCCAGCAGTGAGACTAGCGGGAGAGGAGAGACCCAGTACTTC. The chain has TRBV2 and TRBJ2-5, with 12 bases that match TRBD2. J lost 4 bases, V lost 3 bases, and 3 bases had no gene match. The CDR3 covers 15 residues. Germline CDR1 is SNHLY and CDR2 is FYNNEI.

This clonotype was counted only a few times. The chain joins TRBV6-2 or TRBV6-3 to TRBJ2-7; D perhaps matches TRBD1 (6 bases). CDR3 length: 15 residues. The germline gives CDR1 MNHEY, CDR2 SVGEGT. The V end lost 2 bases, the J end lost 3 bases, and 14 bases lay between the germline ends. The CDR3 sequence is CASSYRAGASYEQYF. CDR3 nucleotide sequence: TGTGCCAGCAGTTACAGGGCAGGGGCCAGCTACGAGCAGTACTTC.

In DNA, the CDR3 is TGTGCCAGCAGAGCCGGGACTAGCCTCATCAATGAGCAGTTCTTC. Amino acids: CASRAGTSLINEQFF. This rearrangement joins TRBV11-2 to TRBJ2-1; TRBD2 agrees at 9 bases. CDR3 length: 15 amino acids. CDR1 and CDR2 from the germline V gene are SGHAT and FQNNGV. The V and J ends lost 6 bases and 6 bases, in that order; junction bases with no gene match: 9.

This clonotype was seen only a few times. CDR3 in DNA: TGCGCCAGCACCCCGGGACAGGGGGCTGGGGCCAACGTCCTGACTTTC. This gives the protein CASTPGQGAGANVLTF. V gene TRBV10-2 combines with J gene TRBJ2-6, with 11 bases aligning to TRBD1. This CDR3 has 16 residues. J gave up 2 bases and V 7 bases, and 4 bases lay outside the gene matches. CDR1 is WSHSY, CDR2 SAAADI, per germline.

The sample holds a few counts of this clonotype. This sequence joins TRBV7-2 and TRBJ2-1; 7 bases align to TRBD2. The CDR3 is 14 residues long. Losses at the gene ends were 1 base for V and 8 bases for J; bases not matched to a gene: 5. Per the germline V gene, CDR1 is SGHTA and CDR2 is FQGNSA. This chain's CDR3 is CASSLGSGKDEQFF. DNA of the CDR3: TGTGCCAGCAGCTTAGGAAGCGGGAAGGATGAGCAGTTCTTC.

This clonotype was seen a few times. The rearrangement joins TRBV6-2 or TRBV6-3 to TRBJ1-5; D unresolved. The CDR3 has 13 residues. Trimming stripped 7 bases from V and 0 bases from J, with 7 bases between. Germline V lookup: CDR1 MNHEY, CDR2 SVGEGT. The CDR3 spells CASKNPSNQPQHF. In DNA form, the CDR3 reads TGTGCCAGCAAAAATCCTAGCAATCAGCCCCAGCATTTT.

V usage is TRBV12-3 or TRBV12-4 and J usage is TRBJ1-5; tentatively, D is TRBD1 (5 bases). V lost 3 bases, J lost 7 bases, and 19 bases lay in between. This CDR3 has 16 amino acids. The chain's CDR3 is CASSFHLTDDLQPQHF. In DNA form, the CDR3 reads TGTGCCAGCAGTTTCCATTTGACAGACGACCTCCAGCCCCAGCATTTT.

The CDR3 sequence: CSAKLDAVPSYYTF. The CDR3 DNA follows: TGCAGTGCAAAGCTTGACGCAGTTCCCTCCTACTACACCTTC. The V and J genes are TRBV20-1 and TRBJ1-2; D not certain. Germline CDR1 reads DFQATT; CDR2 reads SNEGSKA (reference sequence). The CDR3 totals 14 residues. Trimming removed 6 bases from V and 10 bases from J, with 24 bases in between.

This clonotype was seen a handful of times. The V gene is TRBV27, the J gene TRBJ2-5; possibly TRBD2 for D (6 bases). CDR1 is MNHEY, CDR2 SMNVEV, per germline (reference sequence). This CDR3 spans 15 amino acids. Trimming pared 4 bases from V and 5 bases from J, leaving 17 bases between. The CDR3 DNA reads TGTGCCAGCAGTTCCCGACTAGGCGGTATGGAGACCCAGTACTTC. This sequence encodes CASSSRLGGMETQYF.

Remarks on this clonotype: This CDR3 fails to terminate in the conserved phenylalanine or tryptophan, so it likely reflects a read error. The V call is TRBV27, the J call TRBJ1-4, with unresolved D. CDR3 length: 14 amino acids. Germline V gives CDR1 MNHEY, CDR2 SMNVEV (reference sequence). The V end was cut by 5 bases, the J end by 2 bases, with 9 bases between. The CDR3 region has the DNA TGTGCCAGCAGTCCCTACCCCACTAATGAAAAACTGTTTCTT. Translated: CASSPYPTNEKLFL.

The rearrangement uses TRBV2 and TRBJ2-4, with 11 positions matching TRBD2. Per the germline V gene, CDR1 is SNHLY and CDR2 is FYNNEI. CDR3 size: 19 residues. The V gene end was trimmed by 1 base and the J gene end by 6 bases; junction bases not matched to a gene: 14. Written as DNA, the CDR3 is TGTGCCAGCAGTGAAGTTGGATTAGCGGGAGGGCCGGGTATAAACATTCAGTACTTC. Its protein is CASSEVGLAGGPGINIQYF.

This clonotype turned up a few times. J is TRBJ1-1 and V is TRBV12-3 or TRBV12-4; D is perhaps TRBD1 (5 bases). The CDR3 extends over 16 amino acids. Trimming stripped 6 bases from V and 3 bases from J, with 20 bases between. CDR3 amino acids: CASSSGIGARDTEAFF. CDR3 coding DNA: TGTGCCAGCAGCTCCGGAATTGGGGCGAGAGACACTGAAGCTTTCTTT.

This clonotype was counted ten times or more. The J gene is TRBJ2-2, the V gene TRBV29-1; TRBD2 matches at 7 bases. V gave up 4 bases and J gave up 2 bases; unmatched junction bases: 4. Germline CDR1 SQVTM, CDR2 ANQGSEA. CDR3 length equals 14 residues. CDR3 nucleotide sequence: TGCAGCGTTGCGCGGGACTACAACACCGGGGAGCTGTTTTTT. Amino acids: CSVARDYNTGELFF.

The chain uses TRBV18 and TRBJ2-1; 11 bases fit TRBD2. With 1 base clipped from V and 5 bases from J, the junction kept 1 base outside the gene matches. Germline V gives CDR1 KGHSH, CDR2 LQKENI. The CDR3 spans 15 residues. CDR3 amino acids: CASSPQLAGDNEQFF. The CDR3 DNA reads as TGTGCCAGCTCACCACAACTAGCGGGGGACAATGAGCAGTTCTTC.